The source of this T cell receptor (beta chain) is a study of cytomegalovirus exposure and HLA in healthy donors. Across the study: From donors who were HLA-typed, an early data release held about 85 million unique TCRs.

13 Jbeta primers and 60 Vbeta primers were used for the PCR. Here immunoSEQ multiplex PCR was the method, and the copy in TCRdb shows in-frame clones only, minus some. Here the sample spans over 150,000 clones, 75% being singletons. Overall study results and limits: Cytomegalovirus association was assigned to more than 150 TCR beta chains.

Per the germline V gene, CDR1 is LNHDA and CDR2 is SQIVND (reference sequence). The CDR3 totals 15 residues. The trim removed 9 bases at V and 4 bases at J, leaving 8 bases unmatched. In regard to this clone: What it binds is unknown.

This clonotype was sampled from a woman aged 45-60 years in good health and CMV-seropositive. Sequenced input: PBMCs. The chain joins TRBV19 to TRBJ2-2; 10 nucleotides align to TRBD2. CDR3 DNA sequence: TGTGCCAGCACCCTAGCGGGGGAGGCCACCGGGGAGCTGTTTTTT. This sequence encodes CASTLAGEATGELFF.